This T cell receptor beta chain is drawn from a study of T cell repertoires in ileal Crohn's disease (dated by TCRdb to 2018 to 2020). Study-level background: At the time of surgery, 35% of patients were active smokers, and the median duration of disease was about 8.5 years. Roughly half of the patients were given postoperative therapy, with ten to twelve receiving thiopurines and about 19 receiving anti-TNF agents. TCR repertoire analysis was performed in some 60 Crohn's disease patients drawn from a prospective multicentre cohort. A total of about 170 mucosal samples from about 50 patients were sequenced, with samples obtained at several locations on the surgical specimen and at postoperative endoscopy. Endoscopic postoperative recurrence was defined as a Rutgeerts score above i0. M6 samples were neoterminal ileum biopsies taken at postoperative colonoscopy. Surgery was performed for a complication in all patients, with stricturing disease in about 60% and penetrating disease in 39%. The study ran alongside a multicentre cohort designed to identify predictors of early endoscopic recurrence after ileocolonic resection. Study-level results and caveats: Mucosal CD4 and CD8 T cells were sorted and sequenced only in a subgroup of patients, the size of which was not stated. Endoscopic recurrence was found to be associated with higher high-frequency clone percentages at surgery, and recurrence was observed in all patients with clonality above 26.8% (18/57). Sorted CD8 T cells carried more high-frequency clones than CD4 T cells, suggesting mucosal expansions were mainly CD8. Compared with non-smokers, patients who were active smokers at surgery showed a significantly higher proportion of clonal expansions (25.9% vs 17.9%, p=0.02). Within the first year after surgery, the timing of postoperative endoscopy varied, and the median delay was almost 7 months.

To note about this clone: Its antigen is not yet known. No base-level quality is on record; no much larger clone is a single base apart.

Five hundred nanograms of biopsy DNA per sample were submitted for commercial TCRB immunosequencing. A two-step, amplification bias-controlled multiplex PCR was used by Adaptive Biotechnology to amplify CDR3 regions from genomic DNA. The first PCR used primers for every V and J gene segment; the second PCR added barcodes and Illumina adapters. CDR3 libraries were sequenced on an Illumina instrument. The published analysis was carried out like this. The analysis drew on both the pipelines supplied by the vendor and custom analysis of the raw data in R/Bioconductor running R version 3.3.0. Clonality, ranging from 0 to 1, was calculated as the inverse of the normalised Shannon entropy of all productive clones. High-frequency clones were defined as the share of the repertoire taken up by the top 100 clones, keeping only clones that passed a 95% confidence test. Overlap between samples was measured with the Morisita-Horn index, while repertoire diversity was measured with the Simpson index. Here the immuneACCESS table is served through TCRdb, limited to in-frame sequences with V and J called. Missing clones are a known gap in these copies; in checked studies unresolved V genes cover under half, and the rest lacks a known reason. V and J calls plus clone size are reproduced from that table; the DNA served to infer D and trimming. For this sample the table gives almost 15,000 clones, of which 65% to 85% were detected only once. In total, the top ten clones hold approximately 4% of the sample.

V has 4 bases trimmed and J has 4 bases trimmed; junction bases matching no gene number 8. The CDR3 starts with the cysteine, ends with the phenylalanine, and has 15 residues. The entry retains the CDR3 DNA only, 45 bases that are in frame from base 1. In the germline V gene, CDR1 corresponds to SGHRS and CDR2 to YFSETQ. Sample time point, as interpreted from the label and publication: neoterminal ileum biopsy at postoperative endoscopy, about 6 months after surgery. Adults with ileal or ileocolonic Crohn's disease and an indication for ileocolonic resection were eligible for inclusion. Whole ileal mucosal biopsies were stored frozen at -80°C before DNA extraction. Genomic DNA was extracted from frozen whole biopsies with a TRizol-based method and quantified on a NanoDrop 2000 spectrophotometer.

The rearrangement joined TRBV5-1 to TRBJ1-5; 7 bases in the junction line up with TRBD1. Material for sequencing was ileal tissue. The receptor was isolated from an adult with Crohn's disease. The CDR3 region: CASSPGGTDNQPQHF. DNA sequence: TGCGCCAGCAGCCCTGGGGGGACAGATAATCAGCCCCAGCATTTT.